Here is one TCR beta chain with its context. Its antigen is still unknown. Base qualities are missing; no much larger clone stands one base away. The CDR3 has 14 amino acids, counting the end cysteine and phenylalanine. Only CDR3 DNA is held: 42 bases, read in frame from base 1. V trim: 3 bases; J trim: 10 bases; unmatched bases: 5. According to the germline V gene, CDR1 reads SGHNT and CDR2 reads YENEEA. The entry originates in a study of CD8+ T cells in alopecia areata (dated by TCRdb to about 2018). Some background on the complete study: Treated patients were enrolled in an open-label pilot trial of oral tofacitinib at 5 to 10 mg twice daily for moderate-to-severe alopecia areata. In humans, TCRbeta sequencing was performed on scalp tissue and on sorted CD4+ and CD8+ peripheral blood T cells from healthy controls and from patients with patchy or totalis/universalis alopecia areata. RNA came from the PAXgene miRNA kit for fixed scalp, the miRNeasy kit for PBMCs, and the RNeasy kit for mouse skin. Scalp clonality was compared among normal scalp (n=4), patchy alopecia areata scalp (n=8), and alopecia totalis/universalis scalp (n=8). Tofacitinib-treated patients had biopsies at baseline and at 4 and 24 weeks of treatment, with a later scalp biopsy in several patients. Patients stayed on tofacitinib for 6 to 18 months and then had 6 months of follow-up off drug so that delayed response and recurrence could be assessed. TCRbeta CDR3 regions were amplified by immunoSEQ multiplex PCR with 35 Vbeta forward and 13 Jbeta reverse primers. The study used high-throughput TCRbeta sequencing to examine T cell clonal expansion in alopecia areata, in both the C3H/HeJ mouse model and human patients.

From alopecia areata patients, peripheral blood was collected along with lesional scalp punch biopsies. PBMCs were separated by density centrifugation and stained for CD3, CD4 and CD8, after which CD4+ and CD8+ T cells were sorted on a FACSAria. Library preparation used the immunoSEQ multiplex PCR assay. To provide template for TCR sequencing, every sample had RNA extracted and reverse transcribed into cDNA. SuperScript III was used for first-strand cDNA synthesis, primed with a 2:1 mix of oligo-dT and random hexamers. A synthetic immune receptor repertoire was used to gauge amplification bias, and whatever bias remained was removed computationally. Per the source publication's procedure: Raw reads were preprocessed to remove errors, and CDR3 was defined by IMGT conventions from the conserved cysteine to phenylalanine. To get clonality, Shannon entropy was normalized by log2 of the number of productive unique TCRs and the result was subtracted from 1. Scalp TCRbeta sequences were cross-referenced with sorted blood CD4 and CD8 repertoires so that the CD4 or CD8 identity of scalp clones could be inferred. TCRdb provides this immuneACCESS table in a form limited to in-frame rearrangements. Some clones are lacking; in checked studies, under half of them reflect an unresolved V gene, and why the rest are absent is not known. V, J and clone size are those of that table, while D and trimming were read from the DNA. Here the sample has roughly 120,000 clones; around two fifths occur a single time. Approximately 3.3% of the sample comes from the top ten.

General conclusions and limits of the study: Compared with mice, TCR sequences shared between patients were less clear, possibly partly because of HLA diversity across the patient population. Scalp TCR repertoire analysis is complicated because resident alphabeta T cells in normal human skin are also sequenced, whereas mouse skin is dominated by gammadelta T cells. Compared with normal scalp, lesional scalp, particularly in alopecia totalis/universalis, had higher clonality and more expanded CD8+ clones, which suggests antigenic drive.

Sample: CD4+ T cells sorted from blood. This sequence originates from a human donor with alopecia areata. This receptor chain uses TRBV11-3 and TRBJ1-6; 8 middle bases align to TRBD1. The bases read TGTGCCAGCAGCTTGACAGGGGAACGCTCACCCCTCCACTTT. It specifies CASSLTGERSPLHF.